This T cell receptor (beta chain) was recorded in a study of control samples from healthy donors and cancer patients. Profiled with immunoSEQ multiplex PCR; TCRdb holds only in-frame clones, not every one. The sample consists of under 90,000 clones, around 94% of them appearing once. The TCR was taken from a woman between 55 and 75 years old in good health. Sequenced input: blood.

The CDR3, as DNA: TGCGCCAGCAACCGGGGAGTTTCAACCCAAGAGACCCAGTACTTC. Amino acids: CASNRGVSTQETQYF. This sequence joins TRBV5-1 and TRBJ2-5, with a weak D call TRBD2 (5 bases). Germline values: CDR1 SGHRS, CDR2 YFSETQ. Trimming took 6 bases from V and 1 from J, leaving 16 bases between them. CDR3 length: 15 amino acids.